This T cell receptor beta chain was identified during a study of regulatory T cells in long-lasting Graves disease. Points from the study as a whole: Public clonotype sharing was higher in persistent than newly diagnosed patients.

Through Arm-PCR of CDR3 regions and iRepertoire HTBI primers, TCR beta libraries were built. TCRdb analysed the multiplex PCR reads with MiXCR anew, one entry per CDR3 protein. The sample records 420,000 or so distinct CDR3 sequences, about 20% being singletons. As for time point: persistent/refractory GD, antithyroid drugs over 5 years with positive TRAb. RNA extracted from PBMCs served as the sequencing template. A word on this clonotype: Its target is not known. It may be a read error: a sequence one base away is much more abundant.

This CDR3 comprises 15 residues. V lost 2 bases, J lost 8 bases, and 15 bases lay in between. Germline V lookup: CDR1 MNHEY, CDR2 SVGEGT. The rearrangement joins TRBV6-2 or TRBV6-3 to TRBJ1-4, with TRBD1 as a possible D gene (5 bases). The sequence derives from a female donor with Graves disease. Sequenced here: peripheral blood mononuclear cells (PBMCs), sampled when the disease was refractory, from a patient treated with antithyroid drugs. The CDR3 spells CASSYPGWGLEKLFF. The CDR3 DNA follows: TGTGCCAGCAGTTACCCGGGCTGGGGACTAGAAAAACTGTTTTTT.